This TCR beta chain was sequenced during a study of T-cell memory formation after mild COVID-19. Turning to the study itself: In these data, TCR clusters were largely donor specific. Study-level results: CD4+ clones that contracted lay mainly in CM and EM; CD8+ ones lay in EMRA. CD4+ bias marked clones expanding day 15 to 37, unlike balanced contracting clones. Within pre-infection memory, some responding clones were found, suggesting cross-reactive memory joined.

TCRdb independently ran MiXCR on the 5' RACE reads; one entry per CDR3 protein. The sample comprises around 200,000 distinct CDR3 sequences, roughly a fifth of which are singletons, and about 23% rests with the top ten. Germline loops: CDR1 SNHLY, CDR2 FYNNEI. The CDR3 runs to 13 residues. V was trimmed by 9 bases and J by 7 bases, leaving 13 bases between them. This clonotype was observed a single time. Its antigen is not known. Input material: PBMCs or a T cell subset sorted from them (not recorded which). The sequence came from an adult woman who had mild COVID-19 (a few samples of this study predate the infection). Cell type and time point are not known. V is TRBV2 and J is TRBJ1-6; D possibly corresponds to TRBD1 (6 bases). The CDR3 DNA follows: TGTGCCAGAGGGAAGCAGGGGAATTCACCCCTCCACTTT. It yields the protein CARGKQGNSPLHF.